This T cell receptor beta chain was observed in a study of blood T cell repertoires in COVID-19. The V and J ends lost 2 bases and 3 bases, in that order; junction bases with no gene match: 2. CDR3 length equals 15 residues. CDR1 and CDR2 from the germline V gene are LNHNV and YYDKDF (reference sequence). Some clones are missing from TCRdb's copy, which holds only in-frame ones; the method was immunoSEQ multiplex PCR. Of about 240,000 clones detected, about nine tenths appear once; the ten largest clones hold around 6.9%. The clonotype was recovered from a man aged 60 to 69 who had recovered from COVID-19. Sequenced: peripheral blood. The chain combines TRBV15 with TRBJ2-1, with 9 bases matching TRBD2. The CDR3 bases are TGTGCCACCAGCAGACTAGCGGGACACTACAATGAGCAGTTCTTC. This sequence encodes CATSRLAGHYNEQFF.